The 23 T cell receptor beta chains below were found in one sample sequenced in a study of T cell responses to AZD1222 COVID-19 vaccine. The protocol was immunoSEQ multiplex PCR, while the TCRdb copy is restricted to in-frame clones and leaves out a portion. Here the sample spans some 130,000 clones, roughly 90% being singletons. Sequenced material: peripheral blood, taken on day 0 of AZD1222 vaccination. These receptors originate from an adult in good health.

This clone was seen once. V usage is TRBV11-2 and J usage is TRBJ1-3; no definite D call. Germline V CDR1 and CDR2: SGHAT, FQNNGV. This CDR3 has 15 residues. Trimming stripped 2 bases from V and 4 bases from J, with 12 bases between. The CDR3 region has the DNA TGTGCCAGCAGCTTATTAGGGTTAGCCGGAAACACCATATATTTT. It codes for CASSLLGLAGNTIYF.

CDR3 amino acids: CASSLGNAQPQHF. The CDR3 coding sequence is TGTGCCAGCAGCTTAGGGAACGCTCAGCCCCAGCATTTT. This chain links TRBV7-2 with TRBJ1-5; D ambiguous. This CDR3 contains 13 residues. The V gene lost 1 base and the J gene lost 6 bases, with 7 bases spanning the gap. Per germline, CDR1 SGHTA and CDR2 FQGNSA.

The chain employs TRBV27 and TRBJ1-4; D may be TRBD1 (5 bases). The ends were cut back, 2 bases at V and 4 bases at J, with 11 bases in the middle. The CDR3 spans 15 residues. Germline CDR1 is MNHEY and CDR2 is SMNVEV (reference sequence). CDR3 residues: CASSLRDASNEKLFF. CDR3 in DNA: TGTGCCAGCAGTTTACGGGACGCAAGTAATGAAAAACTGTTTTTT.

This rearrangement joins TRBV7-8 to TRBJ2-7; no clear D gene. This CDR3 region has 13 residues. CDR1 is SGHVS, CDR2 FQNEAQ, per germline. Trimming left V 2 bases short and J 5 bases short, with 10 bases between. CDR3 DNA sequence: TGTGCCAGCAGCTTACGACTGAACCACGAGCAGTACTTC. It yields the protein CASSLRLNHEQYF.

The chain links TRBV2 to TRBJ1-5; D not resolved. Per the germline V gene, CDR1 is SNHLY and CDR2 is FYNNEI. The V gene lost 2 bases and the J gene lost 7 bases, with 18 bases spanning the gap. The CDR3 sequence is 16 residues long. The CDR3 sequence is CASSEKEFSAAQPQHF. The CDR3, as DNA: TGTGCCAGCAGTGAAAAAGAGTTCTCCGCAGCGCAGCCCCAGCATTTT.

The CDR3 is CASSDSGTSTDTQYF. CDR3 sequence (DNA): TGTGCCAGCAGTGACTCGGGGACTAGCACAGATACGCAGTATTTT. This chain connects TRBV6-4 to TRBJ2-3; the D gene is possibly TRBD2 (6 bases). Looked up from germline, CDR1 is MRHNA and CDR2 is SNTAGT. The CDR3 spans 15 residues. The V gene lost 0 bases and the J gene lost 0 bases, with 7 bases spanning the gap.

The V and J genes are TRBV29-1 and TRBJ1-5; 7 nucleotides align to TRBD1. Unmatched junction bases numbered 6, after V lost 4 bases and J lost 3 bases. Germline CDR1 is SQVTM and CDR2 is ANQGSEA. The CDR3 spans 14 residues. Here the CDR3 reads CSVAGQASNQPQHF. The DNA for the CDR3 is TGCAGCGTTGCCGGACAGGCCTCCAATCAGCCCCAGCATTTT. Full variable domain (outside the CDR3, taken from reference TRBV29-1 and TRBJ1-5): SAVISQKPSRDICQRGTSLTIQCQVDSQVTMMFWYRQQPGQSLTLIATANQGSEATYESGFVIDKFPISRPNLTFSTLTVSNMSPEDSSIYLCSVAGQASNQPQHFGDGTRLSIL.

In its sample, this clone was seen once. This chain connects TRBV28 to TRBJ2-1; D gene unclear. V was cut by 4 bases and J by 9 bases, with 4 bases left in between. Germline-derived CDR1 and CDR2 are MDHEN and SYDVKM. The CDR3 has 10 residues. CDR3 in DNA: TGTGCCAGCAGTTATAGTGAGCAGTTCTTC. This codes for CASSYSEQFF.

The CDR3 DNA reads as TGTGCCAGCAGTGTAGCGGGGGGCTCAGATACGCAGTATTTT. Amino acids: CASSVAGGSDTQYF. The chain is built from TRBV6-1 and TRBJ2-3, with 10 bases identical to TRBD2. V shed 4 bases, J shed 4 bases, and the junction held 2 bases outside the gene matches. Per the germline V gene, CDR1 is MNHNS and CDR2 is SASEGT. The CDR3 totals 14 residues.

The chain recombines TRBV7-9 with TRBJ2-3; D may be TRBD1 (5 bases). The CDR3 extends over 14 amino acids. Trimming took off 2 bases at V and 4 bases at J, with 10 bases between the two ends. CDR1 is SEHNR and CDR2 is FQNEAQ in the germline V gene (reference sequence). The CDR3 DNA reads as TGTGCCAGCAGCTTAAAGGGGAATCCAGATACGCAGTATTTT. Translation gives CASSLKGNPDTQYF.

The gene calls are TRBV7-6 and TRBJ2-7; 8 bases line up with TRBD1. In germline, CDR1 is SGHVS, CDR2 FNYEAQ. The V and J ends lost 5 bases and 2 bases, in that order; junction bases with no gene match: 8. The CDR3 extends over 15 amino acids. CDR3 sequence: CASSQSRGPTYEQYF. DNA of the CDR3: TGTGCCAGCAGCCAATCCAGGGGGCCCACCTACGAGCAGTACTTC.

This clone was observed a few times. This same CDR3 is encoded by further DNA sequences in the sample. This sequence joins TRBV5-6 and TRBJ1-2; TRBD1 matches at 8 bases. V shed 0 bases and J 5 bases; nucleotides not matched to a gene: 3. Germline V gives CDR1 SGHDT, CDR2 YYEEEE. The CDR3 is 14 amino acids. DNA for the CDR3: TGTGCCAGCAGCTTGGAGGGGACAGGTTATGGCTACACCTTC. Its translation is CASSLEGTGYGYTF.

The chain joins TRBV29-1 to TRBJ1-1; D is unclear. The length of the CDR3 is 13 residues. Looked up from germline, CDR1 is SQVTM and CDR2 is ANQGSEA. Trimming took 3 bases from V and 4 from J, leaving 12 bases between them. CDR3 sequence (DNA): TGCAGCGTTGATTTTGGGTTCGCCACTGAAGCTTTCTTT. This gives the protein CSVDFGFATEAFF.

The rearrangement joins TRBV13 to TRBJ2-7; a weak D match, TRBD1 (5 bases). Germline V CDR1 and CDR2: PRHDT, FYEKMQ (reference sequence). The V end was cut by 1 base, the J end by 4 bases, with 11 bases between. This CDR3 contains 14 residues. The CDR3 coding sequence is TGTGCCAGCAGCTTAGCGGGCCCAGGGTACGAGCAGTACTTC. This sequence encodes CASSLAGPGYEQYF.

The J gene is TRBJ1-5, the V gene TRBV19; D might be TRBD1 (6 bases). This CDR3 region has 13 residues. Trimming removed 7 bases at V and 9 bases at J, with 16 bases between. The germline V gene has CDR1 LNHDA and CDR2 SQIVND (reference sequence). The CDR3 DNA sequence: TGTGCCAGTAAGGGGGGCGGGCCGGGGCCCCAGCATTTT. Translated: CASKGGGPGPQHF.

The rearrangement joins TRBV30 to TRBJ1-5; possibly TRBD1 for D (5 bases). V shed 2 bases and J shed 5 bases, with 10 bases lying between them. From germline, CDR1 is GTSNPN and CDR2 SVGIG (reference sequence). The CDR3 length is 13 residues. The chain's CDR3 is CAWSWGVDQPQHF. CDR3 bases: TGTGCCTGGAGTTGGGGGGTAGATCAGCCCCAGCATTTT.

This chain uses TRBV7-3 with TRBJ1-1; D not certain. Per germline, CDR1 SGHTA and CDR2 FQGTGA. Trimming left V 0 bases short and J 5 bases short, with 7 bases between. The CDR3 has 13 residues. The CDR3 here is CASSLTGFTEAFF. The CDR3 nucleotides are TGTGCCAGCAGCTTAACAGGCTTTACTGAAGCTTTCTTT. Based on the CDR3 plus reference TRBV7-3 and TRBJ1-1, the full variable domain is GAGVSQTPSNKVTEKGKYVELRCDPISGHTALYWYRQSLGQGPEFLIYFQGTGAADDSGLPNDRFFAVRPEGSVSTLKIQRTERGDSAVYLCASSLTGFTEAFFGQGTRLTVV.

The chain combines TRBV15 with TRBJ2-7; possible D gene TRBD1, 6 bases. This CDR3 is built from 15 residues. Per germline, CDR1 LNHNV and CDR2 YYDKDF (reference sequence). V shed 1 base and J shed 0 bases, with 10 bases lying between them. The CDR3 DNA reads TGTGCCACCAGCAGAGGAAGGGGGAGCTCCTACGAGCAGTACTTC. It is translated as CATSRGRGSSYEQYF.

In this sample, this clone is medium-sized. V is TRBV25-1 and J is TRBJ2-1, with D possibly being TRBD2 (5 bases). V lost 3 bases, J lost 3 bases, and 9 bases lay in between. The CDR3 totals 14 residues. The germline V gene has CDR1 MGHDK and CDR2 SYGVNS. DNA of the CDR3: TGTGCCAGCAGTGACGGAGGTAACTACAATGAGCAGTTCTTC. Its translation is CASSDGGNYNEQFF.

The chain couples TRBV6-5 to TRBJ2-5, with TRBD1 matching over 9 bases. Trimming removed 0 bases from V and 4 bases from J; junction bases left unmatched: 6. CDR1 is MNHEY and CDR2 is SVGAGI in the germline V gene. CDR3 length: 16 residues. CDR3 in amino acids: CASSYSGTGLPETQYF. CDR3 nucleotide sequence: TGTGCCAGCAGTTACTCCGGGACAGGGCTTCCAGAGACCCAGTACTTC.

The chain uses TRBV28 and TRBJ1-1; 7 bases line up with TRBD1. J was trimmed by 0 bases and V by 5 bases; bases with no gene match: 6. This CDR3 region has 15 residues. The germline CDR1 and CDR2 sequences are MDHEN and SYDVKM. The CDR3 DNA follows: TGTGCCAGCAGTAGGGAACAGGGGATGAACACTGAAGCTTTCTTT. Its protein is CASSREQGMNTEAFF.

V usage is TRBV6-2 or TRBV6-3 and J usage is TRBJ1-2; D uncertain. This CDR3 has 11 amino acids. The V and J ends lost 4 bases and 6 bases respectively, with 6 bases between them. Germline values: CDR1 MNHEY, CDR2 SVGEGT. The CDR3 sequence is CASSSADGYTF. DNA for the CDR3: TGTGCCAGCAGTTCTGCTGATGGCTACACCTTC.

The gene calls are TRBV14 and TRBJ2-2; D uncertain. The V end lost 1 base, the J end lost 0 bases, and 3 bases lay between the germline ends. Germline CDR1 and CDR2: SGHDN and FVKESK. The CDR3 runs 14 residues. The chain's CDR3 is CASSQGTNTGELFF. CDR3 in DNA: TGTGCCAGCAGCCAAGGAACGAACACCGGGGAGCTGTTTTTT.